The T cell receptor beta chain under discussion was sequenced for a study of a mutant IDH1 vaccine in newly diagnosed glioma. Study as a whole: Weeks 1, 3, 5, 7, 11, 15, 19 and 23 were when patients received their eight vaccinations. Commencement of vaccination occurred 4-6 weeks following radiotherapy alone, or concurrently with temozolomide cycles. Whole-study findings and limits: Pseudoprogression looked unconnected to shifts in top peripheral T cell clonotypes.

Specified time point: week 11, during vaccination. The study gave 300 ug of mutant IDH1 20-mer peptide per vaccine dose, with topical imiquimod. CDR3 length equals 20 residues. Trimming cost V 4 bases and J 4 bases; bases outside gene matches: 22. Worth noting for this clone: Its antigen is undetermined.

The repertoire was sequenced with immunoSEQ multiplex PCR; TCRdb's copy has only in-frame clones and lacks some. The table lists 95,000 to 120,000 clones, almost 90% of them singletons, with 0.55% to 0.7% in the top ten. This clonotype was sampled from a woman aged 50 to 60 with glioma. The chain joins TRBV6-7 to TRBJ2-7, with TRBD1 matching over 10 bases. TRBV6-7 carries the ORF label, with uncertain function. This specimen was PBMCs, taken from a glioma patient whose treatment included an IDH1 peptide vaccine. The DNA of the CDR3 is TGTGCCAGCAGTTCCCACTTCGGGACAGGGGCCCCGGGTAGTTCGTACGAGCAGTACTTC. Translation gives CASSSHFGTGAPGSSYEQYF.